This T cell receptor (beta chain) was found in a study of blood T cell repertoires in COVID-19. The CDR3 consists of 13 residues. The V gene's germline CDR1 is SGDLS and CDR2 YYNGEE. Trimming stripped 4 bases from V and 5 bases from J, with 12 bases between. Profiled with immunoSEQ multiplex PCR; TCRdb holds only in-frame clones, not every one. The sample includes approximately 200,000 clones, around 80% of them seen just once. This chain connects TRBV9 to TRBJ1-2; perhaps TRBD1 as D (5 bases). Sequenced input: peripheral blood. This sequence originates from a woman of 80 years or more with COVID-19, enrolled during active disease. CDR3 amino acids: CASSPTGAYGYTF. The CDR3 coding sequence is TGTGCCAGCAGCCCTACTGGGGCATATGGCTACACCTTC. The whole variable domain, remainder taken from reference TRBV9 and TRBJ1-2, is DSGVTQTPKHLITATGQRVTLRCSPRSGDLSVYWYQQSLDQGLQFLIQYYNGEERAKGNILERFSAQQFPDLHSELNLSSLELGDSALYFCASSPTGAYGYTFGSGTRLTVV.